The rows below give T cell receptor beta chains drawn from one sample of a study of Ad26.COV2.S vaccination and SARS-CoV-2 variants. Profiled with immunoSEQ multiplex PCR; TCRdb holds only in-frame clones, not every one. This table has approximately 350,000 clones, roughly 85% appearing once. The sample here was peripheral blood, taken in a trial of Ad26.COV2.S vaccine versus placebo. The receptors come from a person aged 18 to 65 who received the Ad26.COV2.S COVID-19 vaccine or a placebo. The CDR3 runs from the conserved cysteine through the conserved F or W. D genes are given only for firm matches. Not every row has a clone size; where given, it reads once, few, many or a size class.

j_call	clone_size	d_call	v_call	cdr3_aa	cdr3_nt
TRBJ1-4	-	TRBD1	TRBV10-3	CASRGRTNEKLFF	TGTGCCAGCAGGGGGCGGACTAATGAAAAACTGTTTTTT
TRBJ2-7	-	TRBD2	TRBV6-6	CASELAGGYEQYF	TGTGCCAGCGAACTAGCGGGGGGATACGAGCAGTACTTC
TRBJ2-3	-	-	TRBV4-2	CASSQTQARLTDTQYF	TGTGCCAGCAGCCAAACTCAGGCCCGGTTAACAGATACGCAGTATTTT
TRBJ2-7	-	-	TRBV13	CASSLGQASYEQYF	TGTGCCAGCAGCTTAGGACAGGCGTCCTACGAGCAGTACTTC
TRBJ2-1	few	-	TRBV5-4	CASTLGAGEYSEQFF	TGTGCCAGCACCCTGGGGGCAGGGGAGTACTCTGAGCAGTTCTTC
TRBJ2-7	few	-	TRBV7-9	CASSQGEGTYEQYF	TGTGCCAGCAGCCAGGGCGAGGGGACCTACGAGCAGTACTTC
TRBJ1-1	-	TRBD1	TRBV30	CACYPQGVTEAFF	TGTGCCTGTTACCCTCAGGGGGTGACTGAAGCTTTCTTT
TRBJ2-4	once	-	TRBV7-3	CASTRGRGVAKNIQYF	TGTGCCAGCACGAGGGGGCGCGGGGTAGCCAAAAACATTCAGTACTTC
TRBJ2-2	-	-	TRBV7-2	CASSRDIFNTGELFF	TGTGCCAGCAGCCGCGACATCTTCAACACCGGGGAGCTGTTTTTT
TRBJ1-2	-	TRBD1	TRBV5-1	CASSSAGTGPYGYTF	TGCGCCAGCAGCTCGGCCGGGACAGGGCCCTATGGCTACACCTTC
TRBJ1-2	-	TRBD1	TRBV10-3	CAISGQGDYGYTF	TGTGCCATCAGCGGACAGGGGGACTATGGCTACACCTTC
TRBJ1-3	-	-	TRBV4-1	CASSQERYRAGSGNTIYF	TGCGCCAGCAGCCAAGAAAGGTACCGGGCAGGATCTGGAAACACCATATATTTT
TRBJ2-3	-	-	TRBV7-2	CASSWSTTDTQYF	TGTGCCAGCAGCTGGAGTACCACAGATACGCAGTATTTT
TRBJ2-7	-	-	TRBV9	CASSVAAGATYEQYF	TGTGCCAGCAGCGTAGCCGCAGGGGCAACCTACGAGCAGTACTTC
TRBJ2-2	-	-	TRBV18	CASSPRGPLNTGELFF	TGTGCCAGCTCACCAAGAGGGCCCCTGAACACCGGGGAGCTGTTTTTT
TRBJ2-1	-	-	TRBV2	CASRGTPGQFF	TGTGCCAGCAGGGGGACTCCCGGCCAGTTCTTC
TRBJ2-7	-	TRBD2	TRBV6-6	CASSRELAGVSYEQYF	TGTGCCAGCAGTCGTGAACTAGCGGGCGTTTCCTACGAGCAGTACTTC
TRBJ1-5	few	-	TRBV19	CASSKGGQPQHF	TGTGCCAGTAGTAAGGGAGGCCAGCCCCAGCATTTT
TRBJ1-5	-	-	TRBV27	CASSSTDSPAGFQPQHF	TGTGCCAGCAGTTCCACGGACAGTCCGGCGGGATTTCAGCCCCAGCATTTT
TRBJ1-1	-	-	TRBV7-2	CASGNKGDTEAFF	TGTGCCAGCGGAAACAAAGGGGACACTGAAGCTTTCTTT
TRBJ1-1	-	-	TRBV27	CASSLIIGGGTEAFF	TGTGCCAGCAGTTTAATAATCGGGGGGGGCACTGAAGCTTTCTTT
TRBJ1-2	-	-	TRBV7-9	CASSLSGGYTF	TGTGCCAGCAGCTTATCTGGCGGCTACACCTTC
TRBJ2-1	-	-	TRBV7-3	CASSPGGSYNEQFF	TGTGCCAGCAGCCCCGGCGGCTCCTACAATGAGCAGTTCTTC
TRBJ1-3	-	-	TRBV7-6	CASSLAPGRRNTIYF	TGTGCCAGCAGCTTAGCACCCGGGCGTCGAAACACCATATATTTT
TRBJ1-1	-	-	TRBV18	CASSQSENTEAFF	TGTGCCAGCTCACAAAGTGAGAACACTGAAGCTTTCTTT
TRBJ2-7	-	-	TRBV18	CASSPFVSGSSYEQYF	TGTGCCAGCTCACCTTTTGTTAGCGGCAGCTCCTACGAGCAGTACTTC
TRBJ1-4	-	-	TRBV28	CASSSPGTPYDKLFF	TGTGCCAGCAGTTCCCCCGGGACTCCCTACGACAAACTGTTTTTT
TRBJ2-1	-	-	TRBV15	CATSRERWDNEQFF	TGTGCCACCAGCAGAGAAAGATGGGACAATGAGCAGTTCTTC
TRBJ1-1	-	-	TRBV11-2	CASSFLGGGAFF	TGTGCCAGCAGCTTCCTGGGGGGGGGAGCTTTCTTT
TRBJ1-2	once	-	TRBV7-2	CASSFIGGGGYTF	TGTGCCAGCAGCTTTATCGGGGGCGGAGGCTACACCTTC
TRBJ1-5	few	-	TRBV5-8	CASSWGTYNQPQHF	TGTGCCAGCAGCTGGGGGACCTACAATCAGCCCCAGCATTTT
TRBJ2-1	-	TRBD2	TRBV12-5	CASGLVLDGRATFARNEQFF	TGTGCTAGTGGTTTGGTACTGGACGGGAGGGCCACTTTTGCTCGCAATGAGCAGTTCTTC
TRBJ2-3	once	-	TRBV6-5	CASLEGGAPHTQYF	TGTGCCAGCCTAGAGGGCGGGGCTCCTCATACGCAGTATTTT
TRBJ1-2	-	TRBD1	TRBV12-5	CASGWTSGTGGRGYTF	TGTGCTAGTGGTTGGACTTCCGGGACAGGGGGCCGAGGCTACACCTTC
TRBJ2-5	-	-	TRBV19	CASSTREETQYF	TGTGCCAGTAGTACCAGGGAAGAGACCCAGTACTTC
TRBJ1-5	-	-	TRBV30	CAWRSRRQGYQPQHF	TGTGCCTGGAGGTCTCGTCGGCAGGGATACCAGCCCCAGCATTTT
TRBJ1-5	-	-	TRBV21-1	CASSRDSYSNQPQHF	TGTGCCAGCAGCAGGGACAGCTATAGCAATCAGCCCCAGCATTTT
TRBJ1-2	-	-	TRBV28	CASRQNYGYTF	TGTGCCAGCAGACAGAACTATGGCTACACCTTC
TRBJ2-3	-	-	TRBV4-1	CASSHPTRTDTQYF	TGCGCCAGCAGCCACCCGACTAGAACAGATACGCAGTATTTT
TRBJ1-2	-	-	TRBV19	CASSISAGSYGYTF	TGTGCCAGTAGTATCTCTGCAGGAAGCTATGGCTACACCTTC
TRBJ2-7	-	-	TRBV5-1	CASSSTNPGGEQYF	TGCGCCAGCAGCTCGACCAACCCCGGGGGAGAGCAGTACTTC
TRBJ1-1	-	-	TRBV18	CASSPSVTANTEAFF	TGTGCCAGCTCACCTTCCGTGACAGCGAACACTGAAGCTTTCTTT